Following are 20 T cell receptor beta chains from one sample sequenced in a study of T-cell memory formation after mild COVID-19. TCRdb re-called the 5' RACE reads with MiXCR, one entry per CDR3 protein. The sample has about 150,000 distinct CDR3 sequences, about 14% seen once. Sequencing was carried out using PBMCs or a T cell subset sorted from them (not recorded which). Receptor source: an adult woman who had mild COVID-19 (a few samples of this study predate the infection). Cell type and time point are not known.

The chain has TRBV6-1 and TRBJ2-7; the D gene is possibly TRBD1 (5 bases). Germline lookup yields CDR1 MNHNS and CDR2 SASEGT. V shed 3 bases and J shed 7 bases, with 13 bases lying between them. CDR3 size: 13 residues. This chain's CDR3 is CASSEWTLREQYF. In DNA, the CDR3 is TGTGCCAGCAGTGAGTGGACACTTCGGGAGCAGTACTTC.

This clonotype has just a few counts. The rearrangement uses TRBV7-9 and TRBJ2-2; D might be TRBD1 (6 bases). The V gene lost 4 bases and the J gene lost 6 bases, with 9 bases spanning the gap. CDR3 length equals 13 residues. Germline V gene lookup returns CDR1 SEHNR and CDR2 FQNEAQ (reference sequence). The CDR3 region is CASSSGQSGELFF. In nucleotides, the CDR3 is TGTGCCAGCAGCTCAGGACAGTCCGGGGAGCTGTTTTTT.

This chain connects TRBV20-1 to TRBJ2-5, with D perhaps matching TRBD1 (6 bases). The length of the CDR3 is 12 residues. Germline CDR1 reads DFQATT; CDR2 reads SNEGSKA (reference sequence). CDR3 protein: CSPGVNQETQYF. CDR3 nucleotide sequence: TGCAGCCCAGGGGTCAACCAAGAGACCCAGTACTTC.

This chain uses TRBV5-1 with TRBJ1-5; TRBD1 aligns across 8 bases. V lost 5 bases, J lost 3 bases, and 7 bases stayed unmatched. Germline V CDR1 and CDR2: SGHRS, YFSETQ. The CDR3 consists of 15 residues. CDR3 coding DNA: TGCGCCAGCAGACCCGGGACAGGATCCAATCAGCCCCAGCATTTT. It specifies CASRPGTGSNQPQHF.

Note on this clonotype: A read error may produce the germline difference seen at one junction end. The rearrangement links TRBV6-4 to TRBJ1-1; D unclear. The CDR3 is made up of 13 amino acids. Germline-derived CDR1 and CDR2 are MRHNA and SNTAGT. CDR3 in amino acids: CASSVYLNAEAFF. DNA of the CDR3: TGTGCCAGCAGTGTCTATCTGAACGCTGAAGCTTTCTTT.

Here the CDR3 DNA reads TGCAGTGGGTCTGACGGCTACGAGCAGTACTTC. This sequence encodes CSGSDGYEQYF. The chain carries TRBV20-1 and TRBJ2-7; the D is unclear. Trimming shortened V by 7 bases and J by 3 bases, and 10 bases separated the two germline ends. Germline V CDR1 and CDR2: DFQATT, SNEGSKA (reference sequence). The CDR3 contains 11 residues.

This rearrangement joins TRBV12-3 or TRBV12-4 to TRBJ2-4, with D tentatively TRBD2 (5 bases). Trimming cost V 1 base and J 16 bases, with 14 bases left between them. The CDR3 has 12 amino acids. CDR3 loop: CASSLGTARIYF. The CDR3 coding sequence is TGTGCCAGCAGTTTAGGGACTGCCCGAATATACTTC.

This clonotype has more than one count but fewer than ten. The genes are TRBV2 and TRBJ2-7; TRBD2 matches at 7 bases. The V segment lost 8 bases and the J segment 6 bases; nucleotides outside the gene matches: 10. This CDR3 contains 13 residues. The germline gives CDR1 SNHLY, CDR2 FYNNEI. CDR3 region: CASSSGALREQYF. The CDR3 DNA is TGTGCCAGCTCAAGCGGGGCTCTACGCGAGCAGTACTTC.

This clonotype was seen repeatedly, ten times or more. The rearrangement uses TRBV9 and TRBJ2-7, with D perhaps assigned TRBD1 or TRBD2 (5 bases each). The germline V and J ends were trimmed by 2 bases and 1 base, with 10 bases remaining between them. Germline V gives CDR1 SGDLS, CDR2 YYNGEE. This CDR3 spans 14 amino acids. In nucleotides, the CDR3 is TGTGCCAGCAGCGTCGGGACCGCATCCTACGAGCAGTACTTC. The encoded protein is CASSVGTASYEQYF.

This clonotype was seen only a few times. The chain recombines TRBV2 with TRBJ1-4; 9 bases fit TRBD1. The germline gives CDR1 SNHLY, CDR2 FYNNEI. The CDR3 has 15 amino acids. Unmatched junction bases numbered 4, after V lost 2 bases and J lost 6 bases. The CDR3, as DNA: TGTGCCAGCAGTGAATGGGACAGGGAGGATGAAAAACTGTTTTTT. It codes for CASSEWDREDEKLFF.

The chain recombines TRBV7-2 with TRBJ2-1; TRBD2 is a possible D gene (6 bases). V was cut by 1 base and J by 0 bases, with 7 bases left in between. This CDR3 comprises 15 residues. Germline CDR1 reads SGHTA; CDR2 reads FQGNSA. Here the CDR3 DNA reads TGTGCCAGCAGCTTAGTAGCGGCCTCCTACAATGAGCAGTTCTTC. Amino acid sequence: CASSLVAASYNEQFF.

This clonotype was recorded a few times. This chain links TRBV12-3 or TRBV12-4 with TRBJ2-1, with D perhaps matching TRBD2 (7 bases). This CDR3 has 14 residues. Trimming stripped 4 bases from V and 8 bases from J, with 15 bases between. In DNA form, the CDR3 reads TGTGCCAGCAGTTCACTAGGGAGGGGGTATGAGCAGTTCTTC. It is translated as CASSSLGRGYEQFF.

In its sample, this clonotype was seen many times. The chain carries TRBV12-3 or TRBV12-4 and TRBJ2-1; 9 bases fit TRBD2. Germline trimming cut 2 bases from V and 4 bases from J; bases unmatched to any gene: 3. The CDR3 is 15 amino acids. As DNA, the CDR3 is TGTGCCAGCAGTTTAACCCTAGCGGGGTACAATGAGCAGTTCTTC. Translating gives CASSLTLAGYNEQFF.

This clonotype turned up a few times. The chain is built from TRBV6-6 and TRBJ2-7; 7 bases are a match to TRBD1. This CDR3 contains 15 residues. Germline V lookup: CDR1 MNHNY, CDR2 SVGAGI (reference sequence). J lost 2 bases, V lost 4 bases, and 8 bases had no gene match. CDR3 residues: CASSSGDRATYEQYF. The CDR3 nucleotides read TGTGCCAGCAGTTCCGGCGACAGGGCCACCTACGAGCAGTACTTC.

The chain couples TRBV19 to TRBJ1-5; the D gene is possibly TRBD1 (6 bases). CDR3 length: 14 amino acids. The V gene lost 7 bases and the J gene lost 7 bases, with 17 bases spanning the gap. CDR1 is LNHDA, CDR2 SQIVND, per germline (reference sequence). In nucleotides, the CDR3 is TGTGCCAGTACCCTATGGGGGGGGCCCCAGCCCCAGCATTTT. This codes for CASTLWGGPQPQHF. The full variable domain, with the rest looked up from reference TRBV19 and TRBJ1-5, is DGGITQSPKYLFRKEGQNVTLSCEQNLNHDAMYWYRQDPGQGLRLIYYSQIVNDFQKGDIAEGYSVSREKKESFPLTVTSAQKNPTAFYLCASTLWGGPQPQHFGDGTRLSIL.

This clonotype turned up a few times. The chain carries TRBV28 and TRBJ1-5, with TRBD1 identical over 10 bases. The CDR3 covers 17 residues. The trim removed 2 bases at V and 6 bases at J, leaving 10 bases unmatched. Germline V gene data show CDR1 as MDHEN and CDR2 as SYDVKM. The CDR3 DNA reads as TGTGCCAGCAGTTTAACCCTAGGGACAGGGGAGGGTCAGCCCCAGCATTTT. Translating it yields CASSLTLGTGEGQPQHF.

V gene TRBV3-1 combines with J gene TRBJ1-1; 7 bases map to TRBD1. The CDR3 sequence is 13 residues long. Trimming cost V 1 base and J 8 bases; bases outside gene matches: 4. Per germline, CDR1 LGHDT and CDR2 YNNKEL (reference sequence). This CDR3 is CASSQATGAEAFF. The CDR3 DNA is TGTGCCAGCAGCCAAGCCACAGGGGCCGAAGCTTTCTTT.

This clonotype has only a few counts. The V gene is TRBV12-3 or TRBV12-4, the J gene TRBJ2-1, with 9 bases that match TRBD2. CDR3 length: 17 residues. After removal of 2 bases from V and 8 bases from J, the junction contained 13 bases not matched to a gene. CDR3: CASSLQGSRGGMDEQFF. The CDR3 bases are TGTGCCAGCAGTTTACAGGGTTCGCGGGGGGGCATGGATGAGCAGTTCTTC.

This clonotype was detected only a few times. The V and J genes are TRBV3-1 and TRBJ2-2; D gene uncertain. The CDR3 consists of 13 residues. The V end was cut by 3 bases, the J end by 6 bases, with 8 bases between. The germline gives CDR1 LGHDT, CDR2 YNNKEL (reference sequence). The CDR3 loop reads CASSHPGSGELFF. DNA of the CDR3: TGTGCCAGCAGCCATCCCGGATCCGGGGAGCTGTTTTTT.

This clonotype was found a few times. CDR3 DNA: TGTGCCAGTAGTATTCGGACAGGGATCGAGCAGTACTTC. Translation gives CASSIRTGIEQYF. The gene calls are TRBV19 and TRBJ2-7; 8 nucleotides agree with TRBD1. The germline CDR1 and CDR2 sequences are LNHDA and SQIVND (reference sequence). There are 13 residues in the CDR3. Trimming cost V 3 bases and J 6 bases; bases outside gene matches: 4.